Listed here is a single T cell receptor (beta chain). After removal of 6 bases from V and 1 base from J, the junction contained 20 bases not matched to a gene. The CDR3 spans 21 residues. CDR1 is MRHNA and CDR2 is SNTAGT in the germline V gene. Produced via immunoSEQ multiplex PCR; TCRdb's table is partial and in-frame only. The sample has more than 95,000 clones, roughly 86% seen once. The record originates from a study of control samples from healthy donors and cancer patients. This clonotype was obtained from a man aged 55 to 70 in good health. The J gene is TRBJ1-4, the V gene TRBV6-4, with 10 positions matching TRBD1. The material sequenced was blood. The CDR3 sequence: CASRDISDRGGWFGTNEKLFF. Here the CDR3 DNA reads TGTGCCAGCAGGGACATATCGGACAGGGGGGGTTGGTTTGGAACTAATGAAAAACTGTTTTTT.